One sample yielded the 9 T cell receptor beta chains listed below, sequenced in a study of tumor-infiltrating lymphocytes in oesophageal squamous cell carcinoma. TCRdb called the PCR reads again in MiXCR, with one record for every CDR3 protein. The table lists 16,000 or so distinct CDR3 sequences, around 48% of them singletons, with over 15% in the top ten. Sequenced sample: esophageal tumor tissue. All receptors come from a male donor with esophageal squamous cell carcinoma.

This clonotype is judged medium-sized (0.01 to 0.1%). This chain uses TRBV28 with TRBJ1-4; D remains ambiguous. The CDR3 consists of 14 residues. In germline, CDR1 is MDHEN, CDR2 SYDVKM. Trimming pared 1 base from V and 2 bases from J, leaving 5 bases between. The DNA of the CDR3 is TGTGCCAGCAGTTTATCACAGACTAATGAAAAACTGTTTTTT. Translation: CASSLSQTNEKLFF.

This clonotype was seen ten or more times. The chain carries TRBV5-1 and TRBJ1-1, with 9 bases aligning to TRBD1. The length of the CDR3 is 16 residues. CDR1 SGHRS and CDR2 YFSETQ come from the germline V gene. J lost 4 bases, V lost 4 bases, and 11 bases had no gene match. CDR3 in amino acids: CASSMRQGGLPTEAFF. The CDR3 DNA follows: TGCGCCAGCAGCATGAGACAGGGGGGTTTGCCCACTGAAGCTTTCTTT.

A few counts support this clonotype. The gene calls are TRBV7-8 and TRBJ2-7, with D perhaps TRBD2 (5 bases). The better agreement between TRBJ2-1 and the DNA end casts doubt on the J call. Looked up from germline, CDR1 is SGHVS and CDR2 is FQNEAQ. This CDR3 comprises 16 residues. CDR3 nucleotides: TGTGCCAGCAGCTTGGGTTTGGCGGGTGGATTCTACGAGCAGTTCTTC. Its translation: CASSLGLAGGFYEQFF.

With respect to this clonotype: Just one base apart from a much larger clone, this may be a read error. The CDR3 loop reads CASSQGAETGGYTF. CDR3 DNA sequence: TGTGCCAGCAGCCAAGGCGCCGAAACGGGTGGCTACACCTTC. V is TRBV2 and J is TRBJ1-2, with unresolved D. The CDR3 has 14 residues. Germline V gives CDR1 SNHLY, CDR2 FYNNEI. Trimming stripped 6 bases from V and 7 bases from J, with 18 bases between.

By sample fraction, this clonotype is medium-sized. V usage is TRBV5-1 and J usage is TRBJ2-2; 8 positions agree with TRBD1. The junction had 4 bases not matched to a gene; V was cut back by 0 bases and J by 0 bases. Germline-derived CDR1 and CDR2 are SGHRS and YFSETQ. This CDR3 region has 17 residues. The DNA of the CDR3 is TGCGCCAGCAGCTTGGCGCCACAGGGGGCGAACACCGGGGAGCTGTTTTTT. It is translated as CASSLAPQGANTGELFF.

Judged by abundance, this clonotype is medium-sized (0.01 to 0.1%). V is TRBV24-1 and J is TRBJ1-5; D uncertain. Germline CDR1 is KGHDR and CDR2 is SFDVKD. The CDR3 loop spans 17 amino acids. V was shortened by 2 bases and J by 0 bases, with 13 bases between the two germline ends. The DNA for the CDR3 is TGTGCCACCAGTGATTCGGGTCGAGGGTCTAGCAATCAGCCCCAGCATTTT. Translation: CATSDSGRGSSNQPQHF.

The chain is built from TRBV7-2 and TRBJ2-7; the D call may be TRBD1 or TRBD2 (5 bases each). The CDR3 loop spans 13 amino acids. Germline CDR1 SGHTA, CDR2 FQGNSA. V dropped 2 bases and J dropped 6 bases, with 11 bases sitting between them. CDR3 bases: TGTGCCAGCAGCTTATCAGGGACCCCCGAGCAGTACTTC. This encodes CASSLSGTPEQYF.

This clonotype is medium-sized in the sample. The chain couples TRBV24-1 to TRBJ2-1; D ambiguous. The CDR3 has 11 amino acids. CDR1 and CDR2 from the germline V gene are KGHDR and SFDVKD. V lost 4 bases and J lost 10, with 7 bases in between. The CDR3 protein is CATSEGSEQFF. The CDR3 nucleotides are TGTGCCACCAGTGAGGGTAGCGAGCAGTTCTTC.

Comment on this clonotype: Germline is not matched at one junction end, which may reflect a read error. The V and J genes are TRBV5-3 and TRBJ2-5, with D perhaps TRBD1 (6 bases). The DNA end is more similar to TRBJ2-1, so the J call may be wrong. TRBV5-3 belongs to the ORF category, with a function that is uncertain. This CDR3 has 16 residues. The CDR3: CASSLSFQGRYNEQFF. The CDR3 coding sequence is TGTGCCAGCAGCTTGTCTTTCCAGGGGCGCTACAATGAGCAGTTCTTC.